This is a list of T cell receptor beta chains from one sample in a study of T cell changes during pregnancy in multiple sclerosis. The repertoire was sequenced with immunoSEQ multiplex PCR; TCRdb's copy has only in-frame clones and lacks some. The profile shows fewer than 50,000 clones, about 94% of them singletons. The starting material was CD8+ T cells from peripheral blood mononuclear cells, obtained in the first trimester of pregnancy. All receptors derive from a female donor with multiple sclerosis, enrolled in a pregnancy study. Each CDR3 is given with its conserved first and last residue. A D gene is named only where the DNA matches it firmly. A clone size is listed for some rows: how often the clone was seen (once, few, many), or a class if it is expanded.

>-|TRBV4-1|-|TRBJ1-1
CASSQVGDTEAFF
TGCGCCAGCAGCCAAGTCGGGGACACTGAAGCTTTCTTT
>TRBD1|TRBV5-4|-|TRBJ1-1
CASSQGQVYMNTEAFF
TGTGCCAGCAGCCAGGGACAGGTATACATGAACACTGAAGCTTTCTTT
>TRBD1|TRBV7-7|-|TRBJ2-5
CASSSKRQGKETQYF
TGTGCCAGCAGCTCAAAGAGACAGGGGAAGGAGACCCAGTACTTC
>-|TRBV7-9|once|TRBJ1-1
CASSSDGVEAFF
TGTGCCAGCAGCTCCGACGGGGTTGAAGCTTTCTTT
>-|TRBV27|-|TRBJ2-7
CASSLTGSSYEQYF
TGTGCCAGCAGTTTAACAGGTAGCTCCTACGAGCAGTACTTC
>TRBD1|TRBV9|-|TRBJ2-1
CASSASGTDYNEQFF
TGTGCCAGCAGCGCCTCCGGGACAGACTACAATGAGCAGTTCTTC
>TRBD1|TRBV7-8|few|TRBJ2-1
CASSLGTGVTNEQFF
TGTGCCAGCAGCTTAGGTACAGGGGTTACCAATGAGCAGTTCTTC
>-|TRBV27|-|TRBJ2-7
CASSSTHYYEQYF
TGTGCCAGCAGTTCCACACATTACTACGAGCAGTACTTC
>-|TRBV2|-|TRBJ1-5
CASSDLDLQGLFFSPQHF
TGTGCCAGCAGTGATTTGGATTTGCAGGGCCTATTTTTCTCGCCCCAGCATTTT
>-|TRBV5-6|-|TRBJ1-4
CAGETSFF
TGTGCCGGAGAAACGAGTTTTTTT
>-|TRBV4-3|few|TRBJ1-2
CASSQGGRDGYTF
TGCGCCAGCAGCCAAGGGGGGCGCGATGGCTACACCTTC
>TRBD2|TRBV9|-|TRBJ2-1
CASSDPRGDQFF
TGTGCCAGCAGCGACCCCCGGGGGGATCAGTTCTTC
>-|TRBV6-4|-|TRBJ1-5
CASSDPPSRVGNQPQHF
TGTGCCAGCAGTGACCCACCATCCCGAGTAGGCAATCAGCCCCAGCATTTT
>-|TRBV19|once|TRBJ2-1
CASRLNWGSENEQFF
TGTGCCAGTAGGCTGAATTGGGGCTCCGAAAATGAGCAGTTCTTC
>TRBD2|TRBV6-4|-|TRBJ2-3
CASSESGGADTQYF
TGTGCCAGCAGTGAAAGCGGGGGGGCAGATACGCAGTATTTT
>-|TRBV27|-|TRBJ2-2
CASSLSTNTGELFF
TGTGCCAGCAGTTTGAGCACGAACACCGGGGAGCTGTTTTTT
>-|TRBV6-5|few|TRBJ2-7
CASSYSPDRSYEQYF
TGTGCCAGCAGTTACTCCCCGGACAGATCCTACGAGCAGTACTTC
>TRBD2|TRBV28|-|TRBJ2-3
CASSTLLAGVADTQYF
TGTGCCAGCAGTACCCTACTAGCGGGAGTGGCAGATACGCAGTATTTT
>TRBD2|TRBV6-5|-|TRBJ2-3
CASSFLAGPSTDTQYF
TGTGCCAGCAGTTTCCTAGCGGGTCCTAGCACAGATACGCAGTATTTT
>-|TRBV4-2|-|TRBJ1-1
CASSKGVRMLNTEAFF
TGTGCCAGCAGCAAGGGGGTCAGGATGTTGAACACTGAAGCTTTCTTT
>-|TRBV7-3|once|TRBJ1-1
CASSWAGGNTEAFF
TGTGCCAGCAGCTGGGCCGGGGGGAACACTGAAGCTTTCTTT
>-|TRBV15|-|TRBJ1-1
CATSIRGDTEAFF
TGTGCCACCAGTATACGCGGGGATACTGAAGCTTTCTTT
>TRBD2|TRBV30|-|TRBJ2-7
CAWTGTNEQYF
TGTGCCTGGACCGGGACTAACGAGCAGTACTTC
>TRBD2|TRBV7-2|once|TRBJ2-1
CASSLALAGGQLGEQFF
TGTGCCAGCAGCTTAGCTCTAGCGGGGGGGCAATTAGGAGAGCAGTTCTTC
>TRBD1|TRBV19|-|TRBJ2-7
CASIGTGEHEQYF
TGTGCCAGTATCGGGACAGGGGAGCACGAGCAGTACTTC
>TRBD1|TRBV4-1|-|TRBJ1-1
CASSHGGQGGAGTEAFF
TGCGCCAGCAGCCACGGGGGACAGGGAGGAGCGGGCACTGAAGCTTTCTTT
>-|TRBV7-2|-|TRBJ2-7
CASSLGGDSYEQYF
TGTGCCAGCAGCTTAGGTGGAGACTCCTACGAGCAGTACTTC
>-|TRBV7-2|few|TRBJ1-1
CASRSTGEAFF
TGTGCCAGCAGGTCAACAGGTGAAGCTTTCTTT
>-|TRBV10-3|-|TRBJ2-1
CAILRSSYNEQFF
TGTGCCATCCTAAGAAGCTCCTACAATGAGCAGTTCTTC
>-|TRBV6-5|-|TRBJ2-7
CASRESIGVAYEQYF
TGTGCCAGCAGGGAAAGCATAGGGGTTGCCTACGAGCAGTACTTC
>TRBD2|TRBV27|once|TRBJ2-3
CASSLTSGRDTQYF
TGTGCCAGCAGTCTAACTAGCGGGAGAGATACGCAGTATTTT
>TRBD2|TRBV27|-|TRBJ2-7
CASSLLRETSGSDEQYF
TGTGCCAGCAGTTTACTCCGCGAGACTAGCGGTTCCGACGAGCAGTACTTC
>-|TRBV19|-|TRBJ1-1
CASSPLLGATTEAFF
TGTGCCAGTAGTCCGCTCCTAGGGGCCACGACTGAAGCTTTCTTT
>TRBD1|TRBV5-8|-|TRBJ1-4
CASSLGQGVNEKLFF
TGTGCCAGCAGCTTGGGACAGGGGGTGAATGAAAAACTGTTTTTT
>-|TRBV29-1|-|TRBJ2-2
CSARTDGELFF
TGCAGCGCGAGGACTGACGGGGAGCTGTTTTTT
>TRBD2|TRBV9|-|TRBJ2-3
CASSVGGRPDTQYF
TGTGCCAGCAGCGTAGGCGGGAGGCCAGATACGCAGTATTTT
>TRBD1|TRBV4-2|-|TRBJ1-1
CASSQGQGRTEAFF
TGTGCCAGCAGCCAGGGACAGGGGAGGACTGAAGCTTTCTTT
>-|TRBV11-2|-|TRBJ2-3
CASNSGGRGPSTQYF
TGTGCCAGCAACAGTGGTGGGCGGGGACCGAGTACGCAGTATTTT
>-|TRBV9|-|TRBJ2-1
CASSDSPEGAYNEQFF
TGTGCCAGCAGCGATAGCCCCGAAGGCGCCTACAATGAGCAGTTCTTC
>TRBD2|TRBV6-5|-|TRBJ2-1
CASSYGGGVYNEQFF
TGTGCCAGCAGTTACGGGGGGGGAGTCTACAATGAGCAGTTCTTC
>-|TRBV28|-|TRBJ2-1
CASSLEGLYNEQFF
TGTGCCAGCAGTTTAGAGGGCTTGTACAATGAGCAGTTCTTC
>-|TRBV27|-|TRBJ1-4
CASSPRTGNNEKLFF
TGTGCCAGCAGTCCCCGGACGGGGAATAATGAAAAACTGTTTTTT
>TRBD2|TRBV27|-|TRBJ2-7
CASSPDAGGWEQYF
TGTGCCAGCAGTCCCGATGCGGGGGGCTGGGAGCAGTACTTC
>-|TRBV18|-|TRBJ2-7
CASSPGPSEYEQYF
TGTGCCAGCTCACCTGGGCCGAGTGAGTACGAGCAGTACTTC
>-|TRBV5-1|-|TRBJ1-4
CASSLTEGVGEKLFF
TGCGCCAGCAGCCTGACAGAAGGAGTTGGTGAAAAACTGTTTTTT
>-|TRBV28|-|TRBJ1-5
CASSLRGGHEHF
TGTGCCAGCAGTTTAAGGGGTGGACACGAGCATTTT
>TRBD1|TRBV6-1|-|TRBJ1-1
CASSEGRGLAEAFF
TGTGCCAGCAGTGAAGGCAGGGGGCTAGCTGAAGCTTTCTTT
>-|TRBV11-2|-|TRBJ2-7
CASSLGGPGEQYF
TGTGCCAGCAGCTTAGGAGGGCCGGGCGAGCAGTACTTC
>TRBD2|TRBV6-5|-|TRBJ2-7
CASSFSASGRSYEQYF
TGTGCCAGCAGTTTCTCTGCTAGCGGGAGATCCTACGAGCAGTACTTC
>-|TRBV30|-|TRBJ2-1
CAWSVLLNEQFF
TGTGCCTGGAGTGTACTTCTCAATGAGCAGTTCTTC
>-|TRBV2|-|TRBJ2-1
CASRLNEQFF
TGTGCCAGCAGACTCAATGAGCAGTTCTTC
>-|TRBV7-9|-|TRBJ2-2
CASSLSRTANTGELFF
TGTGCCAGCAGCTTATCTCGAACAGCGAACACCGGGGAGCTGTTTTTT
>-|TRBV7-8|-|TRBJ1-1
CASSPFRGKLTEAFF
TGTGCCAGCAGCCCCTTTCGCGGGAAGTTGACTGAAGCTTTCTTT